This T cell receptor beta chain was identified in a study of control samples from healthy donors and cancer patients. Germline CDR1 MGHRA, CDR2 YSYEKL. V dropped 1 base and J dropped 5 bases, with 15 bases sitting between them. This CDR3 spans 15 amino acids. TCRdb's copy holds only in-frame clones and misses some; the assay was immunoSEQ multiplex PCR. The sample shows about 150,000 clones, 85% to 95% of them seen only once. The source material was blood. V is TRBV4-1 and J is TRBJ2-7; a possible D gene is TRBD1 (5 bases). This clonotype was sampled from a woman aged 40 to 49 in good health. CDR3 residues: CASSQGVQGDHEQYF. As DNA, the CDR3 is TGCGCCAGCAGCCAAGGGGTCCAGGGCGACCACGAGCAGTACTTC.